The next 32 T cell receptor beta chains were all read from a single sample in a study of T cell responses to AZD1222 COVID-19 vaccine. Clones were read by immunoSEQ multiplex PCR, and TCRdb kept only the in-frame ones, dropping some. Of 120,000 or so clones in the sample, 70% to 90% were seen once. This specimen consisted of peripheral blood, obtained on day 0 of AZD1222 vaccination. The receptors were sampled from an adult in good health.

The chain couples TRBV11-2 to TRBJ1-1; D may be TRBD1 (6 bases). Trimming shortened V by 3 bases and J by 8 bases, and 10 bases separated the two germline ends. The CDR3 runs to 12 residues. Germline-derived CDR1 and CDR2 are SGHAT and FQNNGV. This chain's CDR3 is CASSFYRVEAFF. CDR3 DNA: TGTGCCAGCAGCTTTTACAGGGTGGAAGCTTTCTTT.

The chain is built from TRBV15 and TRBJ1-1; 8 nucleotides align to TRBD1. CDR3 length: 16 residues. The germline gives CDR1 LNHNV, CDR2 YYDKDF (reference sequence). J was trimmed by 0 bases and V by 4 bases; bases with no gene match: 7. The CDR3 coding sequence is TGTGCCACCAGCACAGGACAGGGACTTATGAACACTGAAGCTTTCTTT. This sequence encodes CATSTGQGLMNTEAFF.

The CDR3 spells CASRGTGEKLFF. The CDR3 nucleotides are TGTGCCAGCAGGGGGACCGGTGAAAAACTGTTTTTT. The gene calls are TRBV2 and TRBJ1-4, with D tentatively TRBD1 (5 bases). The CDR3 loop spans 12 amino acids. Trimming shortened V by 6 bases and J by 7 bases, and 9 bases separated the two germline ends. Germline values: CDR1 SNHLY, CDR2 FYNNEI.

The chain is built from TRBV4-1 and TRBJ1-2, with D uncertain. The CDR3 has 15 amino acids. CDR1 is MGHRA and CDR2 is YSYEKL in the germline V gene. V was trimmed by 0 bases and J by 8 bases, leaving 16 bases between them. CDR3 loop: CASSQDTPRPGGYTF. The CDR3 DNA follows: TGCGCCAGCAGCCAAGATACCCCTCGACCGGGCGGCTACACCTTC.

The chain joins TRBV9 to TRBJ2-5; tentative D call: TRBD2 (5 bases). V was pared by 1 base and J by 5 bases, with 15 bases between. CDR1 SGDLS and CDR2 YYNGEE come from the germline V gene. The CDR3 is 15 amino acids. This CDR3 is CASSVLEGASETQYF. CDR3 in DNA: TGTGCCAGCAGCGTACTAGAGGGAGCATCGGAGACCCAGTACTTC.

The chain links TRBV18 to TRBJ2-5; D call uncertain. V was shortened by 4 bases and J by 5 bases, with 5 bases between the two germline ends. This CDR3 contains 11 residues. Germline assignment: CDR1 KGHSH and CDR2 LQKENI. CDR3: CASSLGETQYF. In DNA, the CDR3 is TGTGCCAGCTCACTGGGCGAGACCCAGTACTTC.

The chain is built from TRBV6-4 and TRBJ2-1; D might be TRBD1 (6 bases). Germline V lookup: CDR1 MRHNA, CDR2 SNTAGT. V was trimmed by 2 bases and J by 5 bases, leaving 13 bases between them. The CDR3 extends over 15 amino acids. CDR3 residues: CASSDLTGPHNEQFF. CDR3 coding DNA: TGTGCCAGCAGTGACCTAACAGGGCCCCACAATGAGCAGTTCTTC.

This chain joins TRBV6-6 and TRBJ1-4, with D hard to call. The V end was cut by 0 bases, the J end by 8 bases, with 4 bases between. Germline CDR1 and CDR2: MNHNY and SVGAGI (reference sequence). CDR3 length: 12 amino acids. CDR3 DNA: TGTGCCAGCAGTTACTCTAGCGAAAAACTGTTTTTT. Translating gives CASSYSSEKLFF.

The gene calls are TRBV5-1 and TRBJ1-1, with D possibly being TRBD1 (6 bases). The CDR3 has 14 residues. Trimming left V 7 bases short and J 3 bases short, with 16 bases between. Germline V gene sequence: CDR1 SGHRS, CDR2 YFSETQ. The CDR3 protein is CASRRGGWDTEAFF. CDR3 bases: TGCGCCAGCCGTCGCGGGGGCTGGGACACTGAAGCTTTCTTT.

The genes are TRBV5-1 and TRBJ1-3; 7 bases line up with TRBD1. V shed 4 bases, J shed 8 bases, and the junction held 12 bases outside the gene matches. Germline CDR1 SGHRS, CDR2 YFSETQ. The CDR3 totals 15 residues. DNA for the CDR3: TGCGCCAGCAGCACGGGGACAGCCGTTTGGGACACCATATATTTT. Protein sequence: CASSTGTAVWDTIYF.

J is TRBJ2-7 and V is TRBV2; D possibly uses TRBD1 or TRBD2 (6 bases each). CDR3 length: 15 residues. V was cut by 3 bases and J by 2 bases, with 14 bases left in between. In germline, CDR1 is SNHLY, CDR2 FYNNEI. The CDR3: CASSERPGATYEQYF. In DNA form, the CDR3 reads TGTGCCAGCAGTGAGAGGCCGGGGGCTACCTACGAGCAGTACTTC.

This sequence joins TRBV19 and TRBJ1-1; 7 positions match TRBD1. CDR1 is LNHDA, CDR2 SQIVND, per germline (reference sequence). The length of the CDR3 is 16 residues. After removal of 4 bases from V and 1 base from J, the junction contained 9 bases not matched to a gene. Here the CDR3 reads CASSTLRGRTNTEAFF. CDR3 nucleotide sequence: TGTGCCAGTAGTACCCTCAGGGGGAGGACGAACACTGAAGCTTTCTTT.

The chain couples TRBV7-2 to TRBJ2-1, with no clear D. Per germline, CDR1 SGHTA and CDR2 FQGNSA. This CDR3 has 15 residues. V lost 1 base and J 4 bases, leaving 11 bases between the germline ends. The CDR3 nucleotides read TGTGCCAGCAGCTTAGAAGGGCTAGGGTACAATGAGCAGTTCTTC. This sequence encodes CASSLEGLGYNEQFF.

This chain uses TRBV7-6 with TRBJ2-5; 9 bases align to TRBD2. Germline lookup yields CDR1 SGHVS and CDR2 FNYEAQ. The CDR3 runs to 15 residues. V was pared by 5 bases and J by 4 bases, with 8 bases of the junction left unmatched. CDR3 residues: CASSPIAGEGETQYF. CDR3 sequence (DNA): TGTGCCAGCAGCCCCATAGCGGGGGAGGGAGAGACCCAGTACTTC.

The chain is built from TRBV9 and TRBJ2-7; TRBD2 might be the D (6 bases). V dropped 4 bases and J dropped 0 bases, with 14 bases sitting between them. The germline gives CDR1 SGDLS, CDR2 YYNGEE. This CDR3 is 15 amino acids long. In DNA, the CDR3 is TGTGCCAGCAGCCCTCCTAGCGTCGACTCCTACGAGCAGTACTTC. Its protein product is CASSPPSVDSYEQYF.

The V call is TRBV5-1, the J call TRBJ2-1, with TRBD2 matching over 12 bases. CDR1 SGHRS and CDR2 YFSETQ come from the germline V gene. The CDR3 runs to 16 residues. Unmatched junction bases numbered 9, after V lost 3 bases and J lost 8 bases. The CDR3 coding sequence is TGCGCCAGCAGCTCTCTCCGGACTAGCGGGATTGATGAGCAGTTCTTC. Residues: CASSSLRTSGIDEQFF.

The CDR3 DNA reads TGTGCCACCAGCCGAGGGGCAGGCATGTATGGCTACACCTTC. It is translated as CATSRGAGMYGYTF. The rearrangement joins TRBV15 to TRBJ1-2, with D perhaps TRBD1 (5 bases). Germline V CDR1 and CDR2: LNHNV, YYDKDF (reference sequence). V was trimmed by 5 bases and J by 5 bases, leaving 15 bases between them. The CDR3 has 14 residues.

This chain uses TRBV10-3 with TRBJ1-3; 8 bases are a match to TRBD1. V lost 8 bases to trimming and J lost 0 bases; unmatched junction nucleotides: 9. The CDR3 is made up of 16 amino acids. Germline CDR1 is ENHRY and CDR2 is SYGVKD. DNA of the CDR3: TGTGCCATCGCCCCCTCGGACAGGGACTCTGGAAACACCATATATTTT. Amino acid sequence: CAIAPSDRDSGNTIYF.

The chain uses TRBV6-1 and TRBJ1-5, with a tentative D call TRBD1 (6 bases). The length of the CDR3 is 14 residues. Germline V CDR1 and CDR2: MNHNS, SASEGT. The V and J ends lost 2 bases and 3 bases respectively, with 8 bases between them. The CDR3 here is CASSESGANQPQHF. The CDR3 DNA sequence: TGTGCCAGCAGTGAATCGGGGGCCAATCAGCCCCAGCATTTT.

V and J are TRBV7-8 and TRBJ2-1; the D gene could be TRBD1 or TRBD2 (5 bases each). V was clipped by 5 bases and J by 3 bases, with 11 bases between them. The germline V gene has CDR1 SGHVS and CDR2 FQNEAQ. The length of the CDR3 is 14 residues. The CDR3 sequence: CASSRDENYNEQFF. CDR3 bases: TGTGCCAGCAGCCGGGACGAAAACTACAATGAGCAGTTCTTC.

The V and J genes are TRBV27 and TRBJ1-2, with 8 bases fitting TRBD1. In germline, CDR1 is MNHEY, CDR2 SMNVEV (reference sequence). V was clipped by 6 bases and J by 5 bases; unmatched bases: 8. CDR3 length equals 14 residues. The CDR3 loop reads CASSWTGLSYGYTF. CDR3 DNA sequence: TGTGCCAGCAGCTGGACAGGGTTAAGTTATGGCTACACCTTC.

The genes are TRBV7-3 and TRBJ1-6; D gene ambiguous. CDR3 size: 12 residues. Germline V gives CDR1 SGHTA, CDR2 FQGTGA. V was clipped by 5 bases and J by 11 bases, with 10 bases between them. CDR3 sequence: CASSPLIPPLHF. In nucleotides, the CDR3 is TGTGCCAGCAGCCCCCTCATCCCACCCCTCCACTTT.

In regard to this clone: A read error may produce the germline difference seen at one junction end. The chain uses TRBV7-7 and TRBJ2-2; D gene unclear. The CDR3 sequence is 15 residues long. In germline, CDR1 is SSHAT, CDR2 FNYEAQ (reference sequence). The CDR3 DNA follows: TGTGCTAGCAGCTTAGTCGGCAGGACCACCGGGGAGCTGTTTTTT. Translated, it gives CASSLVGRTTGELFF.

The V call is TRBV7-9, the J call TRBJ1-2; D gene unclear. V dropped 1 base and J dropped 2 bases, with 11 bases sitting between them. The CDR3 has 15 residues. CDR1 and CDR2 from the germline V gene are SEHNR and FQNEAQ (reference sequence). For the CDR3, the DNA is TGTGCCAGCAGCTTAGTTGCTGCGAAAAACTATGGCTACACCTTC. Its translation is CASSLVAAKNYGYTF.

The gene calls are TRBV7-3 and TRBJ1-1; possibly TRBD1 for D (6 bases). CDR3 length equals 13 residues. The germline V and J ends were trimmed by 5 bases and 8 bases, with 15 bases remaining between them. CDR1 is SGHTA, CDR2 FQGTGA, per germline. CDR3 sequence: CASSTSDRTEAFF. In DNA form, the CDR3 reads TGTGCCAGCAGCACCTCAGACAGGACCGAAGCTTTCTTT.

The V gene is TRBV5-4, the J gene TRBJ1-2; unclear D gene. CDR1 is SGHNT, CDR2 YYREEE, per germline (reference sequence). Trimming cost V 7 bases and J 0 bases, with 10 bases left between them. There are 13 residues in the CDR3. As DNA, the CDR3 is TGTGCCAGCCGGGGTCTAGCTAACTATGGCTACACCTTC. It codes for CASRGLANYGYTF.

This chain joins TRBV5-1 and TRBJ2-7; perhaps TRBD1 as D (6 bases). The length of the CDR3 is 15 residues. Trimming pared 0 bases from V and 3 bases from J, leaving 13 bases between. Germline loops: CDR1 SGHRS, CDR2 YFSETQ. The CDR3 nucleotides are TGCGCCAGCAGCTTGGGCCACGACAGGCTCTACGAGCAGTACTTC. Translation: CASSLGHDRLYEQYF.

The chain is built from TRBV6-5 and TRBJ2-5; the match to TRBD2 covers 10 bases. The junction had 15 bases not matched to a gene; V was cut back by 6 bases and J by 11 bases. CDR3 length equals 15 residues. Germline CDR1 MNHEY, CDR2 SVGAGI. The CDR3 loop is CASSAPGLAPEGQYF. The CDR3 bases are TGTGCCAGCAGCGCGCCGGGACTAGCGCCCGAGGGACAGTACTTC.

This clone was counted between two and nine times. V and J are TRBV7-2 and TRBJ2-5, with a weak D call TRBD1 (5 bases). The CDR3 spans 14 residues. Trimming took 4 bases from V and 5 from J, leaving 14 bases between them. Germline values: CDR1 SGHTA, CDR2 FQGNSA. The CDR3 bases are TGTGCCAGCAGCTACGCAGGGTCAGGGGAGACCCAGTACTTC. Amino acids: CASSYAGSGETQYF.

This clone has a single count. The genes are TRBV7-2 and TRBJ2-1, with 8 bases aligning to TRBD1. V dropped 5 bases and J dropped 0; count of bases not matched to a gene: 15. Germline values: CDR1 SGHTA, CDR2 FQGNSA. The CDR3 length is 19 residues. The CDR3 DNA reads TGTGCCAGCAGCCCTACCGGACAGGGCCTATATAGCTCCTACAATGAGCAGTTCTTC. Protein sequence: CASSPTGQGLYSSYNEQFF.

The chain uses TRBV5-1 and TRBJ1-1; D call uncertain. CDR1 is SGHRS and CDR2 is YFSETQ in the germline V gene. V lost 3 bases, J lost 5 bases, and 14 bases lay in between. The CDR3 loop spans 14 amino acids. This CDR3 reads CASSSNPFGTEAFF. In nucleotides, the CDR3 is TGCGCCAGCAGCTCCAACCCTTTCGGGACTGAAGCTTTCTTT.

The V and J genes are TRBV27 and TRBJ1-5, with 7 bases fitting TRBD1. Germline lookup yields CDR1 MNHEY and CDR2 SMNVEV (reference sequence). V dropped 2 bases and J dropped 5; count of bases not matched to a gene: 3. The CDR3 is 14 residues long. The CDR3 protein is CASSLGTADQPQHF. In DNA form, the CDR3 reads TGTGCCAGCAGTTTAGGGACAGCAGATCAGCCCCAGCATTTT.